This T cell receptor (beta chain) stems from a study of cytomegalovirus exposure and HLA in healthy donors. Study-wide points: Follow-up analysis later connected one missense variant in DCLRE1C with trimming of TCR beta V- and J-genes.

Turning to this clone: Its target is unknown.

Nominal health characterized the donors when sampled, though unrecorded immune exposures were likely. Amplification used 60 Vbeta primers and 13 Jbeta primers. Per the authors' pipeline: In a later analysis, of 80 million to 90 million unique beta chains, about 12 million appeared in at least two donors. The repertoire was sequenced with immunoSEQ multiplex PCR; TCRdb's copy has only in-frame clones and lacks some. V, J and clone size reflect that table, while D and trimming were determined from the DNA. The sample has approximately 150,000 clones; around three fifths are singletons. J gave up 4 bases and V 5 bases, and 9 bases lay outside the gene matches. Germline V gene sequence: CDR1 MNHEY, CDR2 SVGAGI. This CDR3 contains 15 residues.

This TCR was recovered from a male donor in good health and CMV-seronegative. Material for sequencing was PBMCs. The chain couples TRBV6-5 to TRBJ1-1; 8 nucleotides agree with TRBD1. Here the CDR3 reads CASSPRDRTFTEAFF. As DNA, the CDR3 is TGTGCCAGCAGTCCCCGGGACAGGACTTTCACTGAAGCTTTCTTT.